The 30 T cell receptor beta chains presented below share a single source sample, sequenced in a study of blood T cells in healthy people across ages. A J-beta primer mix and a sample-barcoded 5' primer were used in a second PCR of about 6 to 12 cycles. TCRdb used MiXCR to reprocess the 5' RACE reads, holding one entry per CDR3 protein. The sample lists hundreds of thousands of distinct CDR3 sequences; over 45% were seen once. The sample comprised blood. Receptor source: a woman aged 60-75 years in good health.

The chain recombines TRBV7-6 with TRBJ2-1; D gene unclear. The CDR3 consists of 16 residues. V was trimmed by 1 base and J by 0 bases, leaving 10 bases between them. The germline gives CDR1 SGHVS, CDR2 FNYEAQ. CDR3 in amino acids: CASSLGAKSSYNEQFF. CDR3 bases: TGTGCCAGCAGCTTAGGGGCCAAATCCTCCTACAATGAGCAGTTCTTC. The variable domain in full, with the rest retrieved from reference TRBV7-6 and TRBJ2-1, is GAGVSQSPRYKVTKRGQDVALRCDPISGHVSLYWYRQALGQGPEFLTYFNYEAQQDKSGLPNDRFSAERPEGSISTLTIQRTEQRDSAMYRCASSLGAKSSYNEQFFGPGTRLTVL.

This rearrangement joins TRBV29-1 to TRBJ2-5, with D uncertain. V dropped 7 bases and J dropped 11 bases, with 23 bases sitting between them. Per the germline V gene, CDR1 is SQVTM and CDR2 is ANQGSEA. The CDR3 runs to 13 residues. CDR3 in DNA: TGCAGCGCCCGAACCCCAGCTTATCATGAGCAGTACTTC. It translates to CSARTPAYHEQYF. Together with reference TRBV29-1 and TRBJ2-5, the CDR3 gives the full variable domain: SAVISQKPSRDICQRGTSLTIQCQVDSQVTMMFWYRQQPGQSLTLIATANQGSEATYESGFVIDKFPISRPNLTFSTLTVSNMSPEDSSIYLCSARTPAYHEQYFGPGTRLLVL.

This clonotype showed up just a few times. V is TRBV27 and J is TRBJ2-3; the match to TRBD2 covers 8 bases. Per germline, CDR1 MNHEY and CDR2 SMNVEV (reference sequence). The CDR3 is 16 amino acids. V was pared by 1 base and J by 4 bases, with 7 bases of the junction left unmatched. The CDR3 is CASSLYGGRRADTQYF. CDR3 DNA: TGTGCCAGCAGTTTATATGGCGGGAGGCGCGCAGATACGCAGTATTTT.

This clonotype has only one observation. The V call is TRBV25-1, the J call TRBJ2-1; 7 bases fit TRBD1. In germline, CDR1 is MGHDK, CDR2 SYGVNS. Trimming removed 5 bases from V and 12 bases from J; junction bases left unmatched: 10. This CDR3 is built from 13 residues. The CDR3 region has the DNA TGTGCCAGCAGTCCAGGGGGACCCGCGGGGCAGTTCTTC. Its translation is CASSPGGPAGQFF.

This clonotype was observed a few times. This chain links TRBV20-1 with TRBJ2-1, with 7 bases aligning to TRBD1. The CDR3 sequence is 16 residues long. Germline CDR1 is DFQATT and CDR2 is SNEGSKA (reference sequence). Unmatched junction bases numbered 8, after V lost 0 bases and J lost 3 bases. The CDR3 coding sequence is TGCAGTGCTAGAGATTACGCGACAGGGAGCTACAATGAGCAGTTCTTC. It is translated as CSARDYATGSYNEQFF.

The gene calls are TRBV5-1 and TRBJ2-7, with 10 bases matching TRBD2. CDR1 is SGHRS, CDR2 YFSETQ, per germline. Losses at the gene ends were 0 bases for V and 2 bases for J; bases not matched to a gene: 5. The CDR3 is 16 residues long. The CDR3 coding sequence is TGCGCCAGCAGCTTGGGGAAAGCGGGAGGGCCCTACGAGCAGTACTTC. This codes for CASSLGKAGGPYEQYF.

This clonotype showed up just a few times. V gene TRBV28 combines with J gene TRBJ2-7; TRBD1 aligns across 8 bases. With 7 bases clipped from V and 3 bases from J, the junction kept 5 bases outside the gene matches. The CDR3 length is 13 residues. The germline V gene has CDR1 MDHEN and CDR2 SYDVKM. The CDR3 coding sequence is TGTGCCAGCAACAGGGGGAGTATCTACGAGCAGTACTTC. Translated: CASNRGSIYEQYF.

This chain connects TRBV6-2 or TRBV6-3 to TRBJ2-1, with D unclear. Trimming left V 3 bases short and J 5 bases short, with 8 bases between. This CDR3 is built from 13 residues. Germline loops: CDR1 MNHEY, CDR2 SVGEGT. CDR3 protein: CASSYVRDNEQFF. Here the CDR3 DNA reads TGTGCCAGCAGTTATGTCCGGGACAATGAGCAGTTCTTC.

This clonotype was picked up a small number of times. The CDR3 protein is CSVVDHSQKLFF. CDR3 nucleotides: TGCAGCGTTGTGGACCACAGTCAAAAACTGTTTTTT. This rearrangement joins TRBV29-1 to TRBJ1-4, with D uncertain. V dropped 4 bases and J dropped 9 bases, with 12 bases sitting between them. CDR3 size: 12 residues. Germline CDR1 reads SQVTM; CDR2 reads ANQGSEA.

This clonotype has a single count. This sequence joins TRBV15 and TRBJ2-6, with D uncertain. Trimming pared 5 bases from V and 2 bases from J, leaving 10 bases between. Germline V CDR1 and CDR2: LNHNV, YYDKDF (reference sequence). The CDR3 extends over 15 amino acids. The DNA of the CDR3 is TGTGCCACCAGCGGCAGTCTGCCTGGGGCCAACGTCCTGACTTTC. It specifies CATSGSLPGANVLTF.

This clonotype turned up a few times. The rearrangement joins TRBV27 to TRBJ2-4; 9 positions agree with TRBD1. This CDR3 has 14 residues. Germline V gene data show CDR1 as MNHEY and CDR2 as SMNVEV (reference sequence). Trimming removed 6 bases from V and 4 bases from J; junction bases left unmatched: 4. The CDR3 DNA reads TGTGCCAGCAGCCTGGGACAGGGAAAAAACATTCAGTACTTC. The encoded protein is CASSLGQGKNIQYF.

In nucleotides, the CDR3 is TGCAGTCGCGGACAGGGAGCTCAGCCCCAGCATTTT. The encoded protein is CSRGQGAQPQHF. This chain joins TRBV20-1 and TRBJ1-5, with TRBD1 matching 8 bases. There are 12 residues in the CDR3. Germline V gene data show CDR1 as DFQATT and CDR2 as SNEGSKA (reference sequence). With V trimmed by 8 bases and J by 6 bases, 6 bases remained unmatched.

The chain carries TRBV5-1 and TRBJ2-3; D assignment may be TRBD1 or TRBD2 (6 bases each). CDR1 and CDR2 from the germline V gene are SGHRS and YFSETQ. This CDR3 region has 14 residues. V gave up 4 bases and J gave up 1 base, with 10 bases separating them. The CDR3 sequence is CASSGGGRTDTQYF. The CDR3 DNA sequence: TGCGCCAGCAGCGGAGGGGGGCGCACAGATACGCAGTATTTT. The complete variable domain, with remaining parts taken from reference TRBV5-1 and TRBJ2-3, reads KAGVTQTPRYLIKTRGQQVTLSCSPISGHRSVSWYQQTPGQGLQFLFEYFSETQRNKGNFPGRFSGRQFSNSRSEMNVSTLELGDSALYLCASSGGGRTDTQYFGPGTRLTVL.

The chain couples TRBV27 to TRBJ2-6, with D perhaps TRBD1 (6 bases). Deletions cut 7 bases from V and 1 base from J, with 8 bases between. This CDR3 is 14 amino acids long. Germline V gives CDR1 MNHEY, CDR2 SMNVEV (reference sequence). In DNA, the CDR3 is TGTGCCAGCAATACAGGGTCTGGGGCCAACGTCCTGACTTTC. Translating gives CASNTGSGANVLTF.

This clonotype was seen a single time. The chain carries TRBV14 and TRBJ2-2; D might be TRBD2 (6 bases). The length of the CDR3 is 18 residues. CDR1 SGHDN and CDR2 FVKESK come from the germline V gene. V was clipped by 3 bases and J by 3 bases, with 20 bases between them. This CDR3 is CASSQRAGPGPYTGELFF. DNA for the CDR3: TGTGCCAGCAGCCAGCGTGCGGGGCCAGGGCCCTACACCGGGGAGCTGTTTTTT. The whole variable domain, remainder taken from reference TRBV14 and TRBJ2-2, is EAGVTQFPSHSVIEKGQTVTLRCDPISGHDNLYWYRRVMGKEIKFLLHFVKESKQDESGMPNNRFLAERTGGTYSTLKVQPAELEDSGVYFCASSQRAGPGPYTGELFFGEGSRLTVL.

This clonotype was counted a few times. The chain recombines TRBV3-1 with TRBJ1-4, with D possibly matching TRBD1 (5 bases). Trimming shortened V by 0 bases and J by 5 bases, and 19 bases separated the two germline ends. Germline loops: CDR1 LGHDT, CDR2 YNNKEL (reference sequence). CDR3 length: 18 residues. The CDR3 nucleotides are TGTGCCAGCAGCCAAGACTTCTCTCCGGGACGGGAAAATGAAAAACTGTTTTTT. It encodes CASSQDFSPGRENEKLFF.

This clonotype occurred a few times. This chain uses TRBV9 with TRBJ2-5, with TRBD2 identical over 9 bases. V shed 2 bases and J 5 bases; nucleotides not matched to a gene: 7. CDR1 and CDR2 from the germline V gene are SGDLS and YYNGEE. The CDR3 has 15 amino acids. The CDR3 here is CASSVGAGGPETQYF. The CDR3 DNA is TGTGCCAGCAGCGTCGGTGCGGGAGGGCCGGAGACCCAGTACTTC.

The rearrangement uses TRBV7-2 and TRBJ1-5, with unresolved D. This CDR3 contains 15 residues. The germline V gene has CDR1 SGHTA and CDR2 FQGNSA. Between the trimmed V and J ends, which lost 5 bases and 0 bases, there was a span of 11 bases. The CDR3 DNA reads TGTGCCAGCAGCCCTAGGACGGGTAGCAATCAGCCCCAGCATTTT. Translating it yields CASSPRTGSNQPQHF. Together with reference TRBV7-2 and TRBJ1-5, the CDR3 gives the full variable domain: GAGVSQSPSNKVTEKGKDVELRCDPISGHTALYWYRQSLGQGLEFLIYFQGNSAPDKSGLPSDRFSAERTGGSVSTLTIQRTQQEDSAVYLCASSPRTGSNQPQHFGDGTRLSIL.

The chain has TRBV7-9 and TRBJ1-5; D not certain. The CDR3 is 12 residues long. Germline loops: CDR1 SEHNR, CDR2 FQNEAQ (reference sequence). V lost 5 bases and J lost 4, with 6 bases in between. Here the CDR3 reads CASSPQNQPQHF. The CDR3 bases are TGTGCCAGCAGCCCGCAAAATCAGCCCCAGCATTTT.

The rearrangement joins TRBV7-2 to TRBJ2-5; 7 nucleotides agree with TRBD2. CDR3 size: 14 residues. Germline loops: CDR1 SGHTA, CDR2 FQGNSA. Trimming took 6 bases from V and 3 from J; bases not matched to a gene: 7. CDR3 amino acids: CASRRTGGKETQYF. Here the CDR3 DNA reads TGTGCCAGCAGGAGGACCGGGGGGAAAGAGACCCAGTACTTC. Using reference TRBV7-2 and TRBJ2-5 for the parts outside the CDR3, the full variable domain is GAGVSQSPSNKVTEKGKDVELRCDPISGHTALYWYRQSLGQGLEFLIYFQGNSAPDKSGLPSDRFSAERTGGSVSTLTIQRTQQEDSAVYLCASRRTGGKETQYFGPGTRLLVL.

The CDR3 coding sequence is TGCAGTGCATGTCTTCGAGCGGGGGCCTACGAGCAGTACTTC. Encoded protein: CSACLRAGAYEQYF. The chain employs TRBV20-1 and TRBJ2-7; 8 bases match TRBD2. Per germline, CDR1 DFQATT and CDR2 SNEGSKA (reference sequence). This CDR3 comprises 14 residues. V shed 6 bases and J 2 bases; nucleotides not matched to a gene: 9.

This clonotype occurred a few times. CDR3 protein: CSARDQQGSGYGYTF. DNA of the CDR3: TGCAGTGCTAGAGATCAGCAGGGGAGCGGCTATGGCTACACCTTC. This chain connects TRBV20-1 to TRBJ1-2; the D gene is possibly TRBD1 (6 bases). V lost 0 bases to trimming and J lost 4 bases, with 15 bases between them. Germline-derived CDR1 and CDR2 are DFQATT and SNEGSKA (reference sequence). The CDR3 is made up of 15 amino acids.

The rearrangement uses TRBV25-1 and TRBJ2-1; the match to TRBD2 covers 8 bases. The CDR3 spans 14 residues. CDR1 and CDR2 (germline): MGHDK, SYGVNS. The ends lost 8 bases at V and 7 bases at J; junction bases unmatched: 10. The CDR3 sequence is CASRPSGLFNEQFF. The CDR3 DNA reads as TGTGCCAGCCGCCCTAGCGGGTTGTTTAATGAGCAGTTCTTC.

This clonotype came up once. The V call is TRBV28, the J call TRBJ1-5, with no clear D. Germline values: CDR1 MDHEN, CDR2 SYDVKM. The CDR3 is 14 amino acids. The V gene lost 5 bases and the J gene lost 2 bases, with 10 bases spanning the gap. CDR3 protein: CASSEIAGNQPQHF. DNA of the CDR3: TGTGCCAGCAGTGAGATTGCGGGCAATCAGCCCCAGCATTTT.

This clonotype was observed a few times. The V gene is TRBV5-8, the J gene TRBJ2-7; TRBD2 is a possible D gene (6 bases). Per the germline V gene, CDR1 is SGHTS and CDR2 is YDEGEE. The CDR3 sequence is 15 residues long. V shed 2 bases and J shed 7 bases, with 19 bases lying between them. CDR3 nucleotide sequence: TGTGCCAGCAGCTTTAGCGGAGTAGGGTACAATGAGCAGTACTTC. As protein: CASSFSGVGYNEQYF.

This chain joins TRBV28 and TRBJ1-6; TRBD1 might be the D (5 bases). CDR3 length equals 15 residues. Germline lookup yields CDR1 MDHEN and CDR2 SYDVKM. The V and J ends lost 5 bases and 3 bases respectively, with 11 bases between them. CDR3 coding DNA: TGTGCCAGCAGTCTCGGGACGCTCTATAATTCACCCCTCCACTTT. It encodes CASSLGTLYNSPLHF.

This clonotype has just a few counts. The V gene is TRBV29-1, the J gene TRBJ1-6; 7 bases agree with TRBD1. The junction had 7 bases not matched to a gene; V was cut back by 7 bases and J by 7 bases. Per germline, CDR1 SQVTM and CDR2 ANQGSEA. The CDR3 is 13 residues long. CDR3 DNA: TGCAGCGCACGCGACAGGGAAAATTCACCCCTCCACTTT. Its protein product is CSARDRENSPLHF.

This clonotype has a handful of counts. The chain uses TRBV15 and TRBJ2-1; possibly TRBD2 for D (5 bases). Trimming stripped 0 bases from V and 4 bases from J, with 10 bases between. CDR1 and CDR2 from the germline V gene are LNHNV and YYDKDF (reference sequence). The CDR3 covers 15 residues. The CDR3: CATSREAETYNEQFF. The CDR3 DNA is TGTGCCACCAGCAGAGAAGCGGAGACATACAATGAGCAGTTCTTC.

The V gene is TRBV5-6, the J gene TRBJ2-1; D is perhaps TRBD2 (6 bases). The germline V and J ends were trimmed by 0 bases and 10 bases, with 23 bases remaining between them. The CDR3 runs 17 residues. Germline values: CDR1 SGHDT, CDR2 YYEEEE. The CDR3 nucleotides are TGTGCCAGCAGCTTGGCCGGGGCGGGACGGACTCGAACGGAGCAGTTCTTC. It specifies CASSLAGAGRTRTEQFF.

The V call is TRBV20-1, the J call TRBJ2-7; TRBD2 agrees at 7 bases. V shed 1 base, J shed 0 bases, and the junction held 3 bases outside the gene matches. The CDR3 extends over 14 amino acids. CDR1 DFQATT and CDR2 SNEGSKA come from the germline V gene (reference sequence). CDR3 DNA sequence: TGCAGTGCTAGAGGGGGAGGGAGCTCCTACGAGCAGTACTTC. Amino acids: CSARGGGSSYEQYF.